This paragraph reports one TCR beta chain. The ends were cut back, 4 bases at V and 7 bases at J, with 11 bases in the middle. Germline CDR1 LGHNA, CDR2 YSLEER. This CDR3 contains 13 residues. These data come from a study of T cell responses to AZD1222 COVID-19 vaccine. TCRdb's copy holds only in-frame clones and misses some; the assay was immunoSEQ multiplex PCR. The sample lists 130,000 to 150,000 clones, under 95% occurring once. The V call is TRBV4-3, the J call TRBJ2-4; TRBD2 might be the D (6 bases). The sequences come from peripheral blood, collected on day 0 of AZD1222 vaccination. This TCR was recovered from an adult in good health. For the CDR3, the DNA is TGCGCCAGCAGCCGGGGACTTAGGAACATTCAGTACTTC. Translating gives CASSRGLRNIQYF.